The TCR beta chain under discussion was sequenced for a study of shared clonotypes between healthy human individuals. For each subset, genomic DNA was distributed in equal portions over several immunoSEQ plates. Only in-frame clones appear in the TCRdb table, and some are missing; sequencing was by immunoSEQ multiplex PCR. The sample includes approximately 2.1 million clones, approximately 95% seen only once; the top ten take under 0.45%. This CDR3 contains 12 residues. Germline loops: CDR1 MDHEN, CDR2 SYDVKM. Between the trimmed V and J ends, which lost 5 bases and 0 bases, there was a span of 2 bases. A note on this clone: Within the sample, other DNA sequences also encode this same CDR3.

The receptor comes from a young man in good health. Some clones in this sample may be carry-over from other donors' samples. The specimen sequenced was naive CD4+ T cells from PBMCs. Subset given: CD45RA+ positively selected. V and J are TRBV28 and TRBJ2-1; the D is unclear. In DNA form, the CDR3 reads TGTGCCAGCAGTCTCTCCTACAATGAGCAGTTCTTC. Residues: CASSLSYNEQFF. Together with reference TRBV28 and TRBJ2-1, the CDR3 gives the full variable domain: DVKVTQSSRYLVKRTGEKVFLECVQDMDHENMFWYRQDPGLGLRLIYFSYDVKMKEKGDIPEGYSVSREKKERFSLILESASTNQTSMYLCASSLSYNEQFFGPGTRLTVL.